This paragraph reports one T cell receptor beta chain. What this receptor recognizes is not known. No quality values exist for individual bases; no much larger clone is one base distant. The CDR1 and CDR2 encoded by the germline V gene are MDHEN and SYDVKM. V and J are truncated by 0 bases and 7 bases respectively, leaving an intervening sequence of 13 bases. The CDR3 sequence holds 14 residues, the cysteine and phenylalanine included. Of all the DNA, just the CDR3 is kept, 42 bases in frame from base 1. The entry originates in a study of blood T cell repertoires in COVID-19 (dated by TCRdb to 2020 to 2022). Regarding the study in general: Samples from collaborators originated in the United States, Italy and Spain and spanned both the acute and convalescent phases of COVID-19. A freely available public database, intended as a resource for researchers studying the immune response to SARS-CoV-2, is where the repertoires were released. The dataset comprised deeply sampled blood TCRbeta repertoires from subjects exposed to, actively infected with, or recovered from COVID-19. The prospective study material was composed of cDNA or gDNA derived from T cells, B-cell-depleted T cells, or PBMCs. HLA class I and class II types, where available, came from metadata supplied by the sample provider rather than from assay-based typing. Sample metadata almost always included a de-identified subject ID, COVID-19 status, age in years and sex. Samples came from the ongoing ImmuneRACE study (first 160 participants) plus 1,254 subjects from 6 global collaborators.

Whole blood was collected in K2EDTA tubes by collaborating institutions according to the institutions' own protocols. Collaborator samples were shipped for TCRbeta analysis as frozen whole blood, isolated PBMCs, or DNA extracted from either sample type. The immunoSEQ Assay, a bias-controlled multiplex PCR, was used to amplify TCRbeta CDR3 regions from genomic DNA. In the original analysis: The number of nucleated cells in each sample was estimated from the amplification of reference gene primers within the assay. To quantify the absolute abundance of each unique TCRbeta CDR3 rearrangement, sequence reads were collapsed and filtered. For each sample, productive Simpson clonality was calculated by taking the square root of Simpson's diversity index across productive rearrangements. In TCRdb, the immuneACCESS table is reduced to in-frame sequences with V and J assigned. These tables do not hold every clone; where another copy was compared, an unresolved V gene accounts for under half, and the others remain unexplained. V and J calls and clone size come straight from that table; D and trimming were deduced from the DNA. Counted in this sample were 89,000 or so clones; 85% of them appeared once. Approximately 40% of the sample lies in the top ten.

What the study reported, not specific to this receptor: Clinical and demographic metadata were provided uncurated, with the amount varying by source and participant.

Sequencing was performed on peripheral blood. The V gene is TRBV28 and the J gene is TRBJ2-7; the D segment could be TRBD1, given 5 matching bases. This TCR derives from an elderly man with acute or convalescent COVID-19. The nucleotide sequence reads as follows: TGTGCCAGCAGTTTATGGACAGAAACGGTTGAGCAGTACTTC. It codes for CASSLWTETVEQYF.